This entry lists 24 T cell receptor beta chains sequenced from one sample in a study of OX40 agonist ivuxolimab in advanced cancers. The protocol was immunoSEQ multiplex PCR, while the TCRdb copy is restricted to in-frame clones and leaves out a portion. Among tens of thousands of clones, about 85% were seen once, and the ten largest hold approximately 52%. The sample here was CD4+ or CD8+ T cells sorted from blood, taken in a trial of the OX40 agonist ivuxolimab. These receptors came from an adult with an advanced solid tumor such as melanoma, head and neck, liver or kidney cancer.

This clone was counted only a few times. The chain has TRBV15 and TRBJ1-2, with 7 nucleotides matching TRBD1. V lost 2 bases and J lost 8; bases outside the gene matches: 5. The CDR3 loop spans 13 amino acids. Germline V gene sequence: CDR1 LNHNV, CDR2 YYDKDF (reference sequence). The CDR3 loop is CATSRQGGDGYTF. In DNA, the CDR3 is TGTGCCACCAGCAGACAGGGGGGGGACGGCTACACCTTC.

The V and J genes are TRBV7-9 and TRBJ2-7; D is unclear. The V and J ends lost 1 base and 0 bases respectively, with 7 bases between them. CDR1 is SEHNR, CDR2 FQNEAQ, per germline (reference sequence). The CDR3 spans 14 residues. The CDR3 DNA reads TGTGCCAGCAGCTTAGGCGATAGCTCCTACGAGCAGTACTTC. Amino acid sequence: CASSLGDSSYEQYF.

This clone was counted a single time. The rearrangement links TRBV4-2 to TRBJ2-5; a weak D match, TRBD2 (5 bases). The CDR3 contains 16 residues. Germline lookup yields CDR1 LGHNA and CDR2 YNFKEQ. The V end was cut by 0 bases, the J end by 5 bases, with 16 bases between. The DNA for the CDR3 is TGTGCCAGCAGCCAAGATTCACTATCGGGGTATGAGACCCAGTACTTC. This sequence encodes CASSQDSLSGYETQYF.

This sequence joins TRBV7-6 and TRBJ2-7; the match to TRBD2 covers 14 bases. With 2 bases clipped from V and 3 bases from J, the junction kept 12 bases outside the gene matches. Per germline, CDR1 SGHVS and CDR2 FNYEAQ. CDR3 size: 19 residues. CDR3 protein: CASSLMGRGTSGRNYEQYF. The CDR3 DNA reads as TGTGCCAGCAGCTTAATGGGGCGGGGGACTAGCGGGAGAAACTACGAGCAGTACTTC.

The J gene is TRBJ2-7, the V gene TRBV28; the D gene is possibly TRBD2 (6 bases). The V gene lost 0 bases and the J gene lost 3 bases, with 9 bases spanning the gap. The germline V gene encodes CDR1 MDHEN and CDR2 SYDVKM. CDR3 length: 14 residues. The CDR3 protein is CASSLWGGYYEQYF. The CDR3 DNA reads as TGTGCCAGCAGTTTATGGGGAGGCTACTACGAGCAGTACTTC.

The rearrangement joins TRBV9 to TRBJ1-5; D possibly corresponds to TRBD1 (5 bases). V lost 4 bases to trimming and J lost 6 bases, with 14 bases between them. CDR1 is SGDLS and CDR2 is YYNGEE in the germline V gene. This CDR3 spans 14 amino acids. The CDR3 region is CASSNGGVAQPQHF. The CDR3 DNA reads TGTGCCAGCAGCAACGGGGGGGTCGCTCAGCCCCAGCATTTT.

The gene calls are TRBV7-2 and TRBJ2-7; D perhaps matches TRBD2 (6 bases). Between the trimmed V and J ends, which lost 6 bases and 1 base, there was a span of 13 bases. This CDR3 has 14 residues. CDR1 and CDR2 from the germline V gene are SGHTA and FQGNSA. CDR3 coding DNA: TGTGCCAGCAGGACTCTGGGACTGTCCTACGAGCAGTACTTC. Protein product: CASRTLGLSYEQYF.

This rearrangement joins TRBV4-1 to TRBJ1-3; D is uncertain. Germline V CDR1 and CDR2: MGHRA, YSYEKL. The CDR3 runs to 18 residues. V was shortened by 1 base and J by 2 bases, with 18 bases between the two germline ends. This CDR3 reads CASSQGLLRMNPGNTIYF. CDR3 nucleotide sequence: TGCGCCAGCAGCCAAGGCCTCCTCCGGATGAACCCTGGAAACACCATATATTTT.

The gene calls are TRBV11-3 and TRBJ2-1; no clear D. CDR3 length equals 11 residues. CDR1 is SGHNT and CDR2 is YENEEA in the germline V gene. V lost 3 bases and J 8 bases, leaving 5 bases between the germline ends. For the CDR3, the DNA is TGTGCCAGCAGCTTCTCTGATGAGCAGTTCTTC. Amino acids: CASSFSDEQFF.

The rearrangement uses TRBV2 and TRBJ2-1, with 8 bases identical to TRBD2. V trimming: 2 bases; J trimming: 3 bases; junction bases outside the gene matches: 6. CDR3 length equals 16 residues. Per the germline V gene, CDR1 is SNHLY and CDR2 is FYNNEI. CDR3 in amino acids: CASSESLAGHYNEQFF. The CDR3 coding sequence is TGTGCCAGCAGTGAAAGTCTAGCGGGCCACTACAATGAGCAGTTCTTC.

The chain couples TRBV11-3 to TRBJ2-7; possibly TRBD1 for D (6 bases). CDR1 and CDR2 (germline): SGHNT, YENEEA. The CDR3 totals 16 residues. The V end lost 8 bases, the J end lost 4 bases, and 24 bases lay between the germline ends. The DNA of the CDR3 is TGTGCCAGCGCTCAACCGACAGGACAGAGACTTTACGAGCAGTACTTC. This sequence encodes CASAQPTGQRLYEQYF.

A single count supports this clone. The chain recombines TRBV5-5 with TRBJ2-5; no clear D. V lost 0 bases, J lost 2 bases, and 5 bases lay in between. The V gene's germline CDR1 is SGHKS and CDR2 YYEKEE (reference sequence). The CDR3 extends over 13 amino acids. DNA for the CDR3: TGTGCCAGCAGCTTGGCCCCGCAAGAGACCCAGTACTTC. This sequence encodes CASSLAPQETQYF.

The chain employs TRBV6-6 and TRBJ1-4; D gene ambiguous. Germline assignment: CDR1 MNHNY and CDR2 SVGAGI (reference sequence). Trimming took off 4 bases at V and 0 bases at J, with 9 bases between the two ends. The CDR3 length is 15 residues. The CDR3 loop is CASSSYRATNEKLFF. The CDR3 nucleotides read TGTGCCAGCAGTTCCTATCGGGCAACTAATGAAAAACTGTTTTTT.

The chain joins TRBV7-8 to TRBJ1-5, with D unresolved. The CDR3 is made up of 15 amino acids. Germline CDR1 reads SGHVS; CDR2 reads FQNEAQ. V was clipped by 0 bases and J by 5 bases, with 11 bases between them. CDR3 loop: CASSLARSTDQPQHF. CDR3 nucleotide sequence: TGTGCCAGCAGCTTAGCAAGAAGTACCGATCAGCCCCAGCATTTT.

The chain couples TRBV11-2 to TRBJ2-1, with 11 bases matching TRBD1. The length of the CDR3 is 16 residues. Trimming cost V 6 bases and J 9 bases; bases outside gene matches: 13. CDR1 SGHAT and CDR2 FQNNGV come from the germline V gene. The CDR3 nucleotides read TGTGCCAGCAGTCCGGGACAGGGGGTTACGTACGGTGAGCAGTTCTTC. Amino acids: CASSPGQGVTYGEQFF.

The chain couples TRBV2 to TRBJ2-7; possibly TRBD2 for D (5 bases). The CDR3 has 11 amino acids. Germline loops: CDR1 SNHLY, CDR2 FYNNEI. V lost 7 bases, J lost 3 bases, and 7 bases lay in between. This CDR3 reads CASNRDYEQYF. The CDR3 DNA sequence: TGTGCCAGCAACCGGGACTACGAGCAGTACTTC.

This rearrangement joins TRBV5-1 to TRBJ1-1; 9 nucleotides line up with TRBD1. Germline-derived CDR1 and CDR2 are SGHRS and YFSETQ. This CDR3 is built from 15 residues. The V gene end was trimmed by 3 bases and the J gene end by 1 base; junction bases not matched to a gene: 4. This CDR3 is CASSSTGGRNTEAFF. The CDR3 nucleotides read TGCGCCAGCAGCTCGACAGGGGGGCGGAACACTGAAGCTTTCTTT.

The V call is TRBV2, the J call TRBJ2-3; no clear D gene. The germline V gene has CDR1 SNHLY and CDR2 FYNNEI. This CDR3 has 15 amino acids. V shed 3 bases and J shed 0 bases, with 10 bases lying between them. The CDR3 loop reads CASSDYTSSTDTQYF. DNA for the CDR3: TGTGCCAGCAGTGACTACACCTCTAGCACAGATACGCAGTATTTT.

The gene calls are TRBV6-5 and TRBJ1-1; unclear D gene. The CDR3 loop spans 12 amino acids. Per the germline V gene, CDR1 is MNHEY and CDR2 is SVGAGI. V dropped 0 bases and J dropped 10 bases, with 9 bases sitting between them. The CDR3 bases are TGTGCCAGCAGTTACTCGACCGACCGAGCTTTCTTT. This sequence encodes CASSYSTDRAFF.

The chain is built from TRBV29-1 and TRBJ2-5; 7 positions match TRBD1. The CDR3 extends over 13 amino acids. Germline trimming cut 7 bases from V and 7 bases from J; bases unmatched to any gene: 12. The germline gives CDR1 SQVTM, CDR2 ANQGSEA. The CDR3 DNA follows: TGCAGCGCAAGGGACAGCGTAAGAGGGACCCAGTACTTC. Residues: CSARDSVRGTQYF.

Of note for this clone: At the DNA level, this CDR3 is encoded by other sequences in the same sample as well. The chain has TRBV18 and TRBJ2-3; D is ambiguous. This CDR3 is built from 12 residues. Trimming took off 3 bases at V and 2 bases at J, with 3 bases between the two ends. Germline lookup yields CDR1 KGHSH and CDR2 LQKENI. The CDR3 is CASSPDTDTQYF. CDR3 bases: TGTGCCAGCTCACCTGACACAGATACGCAGTATTTT.

V and J are TRBV19 and TRBJ1-1; the match to TRBD1 covers 10 bases. CDR3 length: 17 amino acids. Trimming cost V 2 bases and J 6 bases; bases outside gene matches: 12. Germline V gene lookup returns CDR1 LNHDA and CDR2 SQIVND (reference sequence). The CDR3 sequence is CASSILAGGTGVPEAFF. The CDR3 DNA reads as TGTGCCAGTAGTATACTTGCCGGGGGGACAGGGGTACCTGAAGCTTTCTTT.

This clone was seen a handful of times. This chain uses TRBV6-5 with TRBJ2-6, with D perhaps matching TRBD1 or TRBD2 (5 bases each). The CDR3 length is 16 residues. Trimming took off 0 bases at V and 4 bases at J, with 10 bases between the two ends. The germline V gene has CDR1 MNHEY and CDR2 SVGAGI. CDR3 residues: CASSYSIGAGANVLTF. CDR3 bases: TGTGCCAGCAGTTACTCGATCGGGGCAGGGGCCAACGTCCTGACTTTC.

The chain couples TRBV6-1 to TRBJ1-6; TRBD1 matches 11 bases. The length of the CDR3 is 13 residues. Germline assignment: CDR1 MNHNS and CDR2 SASEGT. Trimming took 4 bases from V and 16 from J; bases not matched to a gene: 6. Here the CDR3 DNA reads TGTGCCAGCAGTGGTGGGACAGGGGGTTCTCTCCACTTT. Encoded protein: CASSGGTGGSLHF.